This entry lists 6 T cell receptor beta chains sequenced from one sample in a study of blood T cell repertoires in COVID-19 (dated by TCRdb to 2020 to 2022). Library creation used the immunoSEQ multiplex PCR assay. TCRdb holds this immuneACCESS table with in-frame rearrangements only. Some clones are missing; in checked studies, unresolved V genes explain under half, and the rest has no known cause. The sample table lists approximately 92,000 clones, about 78% of them with a count of one. The ten largest account for roughly 8.6% of the sample. The sequencing input was peripheral blood. The receptors were sampled from a man between 45 and 60 years old who had recovered from COVID-19.

The V call is TRBV11-2, the J call TRBJ2-1, with D perhaps matching TRBD2 (6 bases). Germline CDR1 and CDR2: SGHAT and FQNNGV. The germline V and J ends were trimmed by 1 base and 5 bases, with 18 bases remaining between them. The CDR3 extends over 17 amino acids. CDR3 in DNA: TGTGCCAGCAGCTTAGGCAGGCGGGAAAGTATCGACAATGAGCAGTTCTTC. This encodes CASSLGRRESIDNEQFF.

The gene calls are TRBV30 and TRBJ2-2; D possibly uses TRBD1 or TRBD2 (5 bases each). Trimming removed 8 bases from V and 4 bases from J, with 23 bases in between. The germline gives CDR1 GTSNPN, CDR2 SVGIG (reference sequence). The CDR3 consists of 16 residues. The CDR3 sequence: CAGDGVGAEGTGELFF. CDR3 DNA sequence: TGTGCCGGGGACGGGGTTGGTGCCGAGGGCACCGGGGAGCTGTTTTTT.

The chain joins TRBV6-6 to TRBJ2-2; 9 bases map to TRBD2. Losses at the gene ends were 9 bases for V and 6 bases for J; bases not matched to a gene: 14. The germline CDR1 and CDR2 sequences are MNHNY and SVGAGI (reference sequence). This CDR3 is built from 16 residues. The CDR3: CASSNSGSELAGELFF. As DNA, the CDR3 is TGTGCCAGTTCAAATAGCGGGAGCGAATTGGCCGGGGAGCTGTTTTTT.

This chain connects TRBV9 to TRBJ2-2, with D possibly matching TRBD1 (6 bases). The germline gives CDR1 SGDLS, CDR2 YYNGEE. This CDR3 has 15 residues. Between the trimmed V and J ends, which lost 4 bases and 1 base, there was a span of 11 bases. The CDR3 DNA sequence: TGTGCCAGCAGCCGGGACACTATGAACACCGGGGAGCTGTTTTTT. Translated, it gives CASSRDTMNTGELFF.

This clone was recorded a few times. V usage is TRBV4-2 and J usage is TRBJ1-5; 10 bases agree with TRBD1. CDR1 and CDR2 from the germline V gene are LGHNA and YNFKEQ. V gave up 0 bases and J gave up 1 base; unmatched junction bases: 3. The CDR3 sequence is 17 residues long. CDR3 amino acids: CASSQETGGQSNQPQHF. In DNA, the CDR3 is TGTGCCAGCAGCCAAGAGACAGGGGGCCAGAGCAATCAGCCCCAGCATTTT.

This chain links TRBV2 with TRBJ1-1, with TRBD1 matching over 7 bases. Germline V gene sequence: CDR1 SNHLY, CDR2 FYNNEI. V gave up 2 bases and J gave up 4 bases; unmatched junction bases: 4. This CDR3 has 14 amino acids. CDR3 residues: CASSESRGRTEAFF. CDR3 bases: TGTGCCAGCAGTGAAAGTAGGGGGCGCACTGAAGCTTTCTTT.